Following are 5 T cell receptor beta chains from one sample sequenced in a study of CD8 T cell repertoires and HIV-1 epitope variants. TCRdb's table, derived via immunoSEQ multiplex PCR, lists solely in-frame clones and lacks some. The sample includes roughly 100,000 clones, more than 65% of them seen just once. The sequenced material came from uncultured baseline CD8+ T cells from peripheral blood mononuclear cells (PBMCs). These receptors all come from a male donor with HIV.

The CDR3 DNA follows: TGCGCCAGCAGCTCCCAGACTAGCACAGATACGCAGTATTTT. Amino acid sequence: CASSSQTSTDTQYF. The V gene is TRBV5-1, the J gene TRBJ2-3; D is unclear. The CDR3 is made up of 14 amino acids. Germline V gives CDR1 SGHRS, CDR2 YFSETQ. Trimming took off 3 bases at V and 0 bases at J, with 8 bases between the two ends.

The chain carries TRBV29-1 and TRBJ2-2; TRBD1 or TRBD2 may be the D gene (5 bases each). CDR1 SQVTM and CDR2 ANQGSEA come from the germline V gene. Trimming shortened V by 6 bases and J by 8 bases, and 19 bases separated the two germline ends. The CDR3 is 14 amino acids. The CDR3: CSVASRDPRGELFF. CDR3 bases: TGCAGCGTGGCTAGCCGGGACCCCCGTGGGGAGCTGTTTTTT.

V usage is TRBV29-1 and J usage is TRBJ1-3; D possibly corresponds to TRBD1 (5 bases). Germline CDR1 SQVTM, CDR2 ANQGSEA. The CDR3 is 14 amino acids. V lost 5 bases and J lost 0, with 11 bases in between. In DNA, the CDR3 is TGCAGCGTTCGACAGACCCTCTCTGGAAACACCATATATTTT. It codes for CSVRQTLSGNTIYF.

V gene TRBV5-1 combines with J gene TRBJ1-1; no definite D call. The CDR3 spans 16 residues. Between the trimmed V and J ends, which lost 0 bases and 2 bases, there was a span of 14 bases. Germline CDR1 is SGHRS and CDR2 is YFSETQ. CDR3 amino acids: CASSLAVVGFNTEAFF. The CDR3 DNA is TGCGCCAGCAGCTTGGCCGTTGTAGGGTTTAACACTGAAGCTTTCTTT. Filled out from reference TRBV5-1 and TRBJ1-1, the complete variable domain reads KAGVTQTPRYLIKTRGQQVTLSCSPISGHRSVSWYQQTPGQGLQFLFEYFSETQRNKGNFPGRFSGRQFSNSRSEMNVSTLELGDSALYLCASSLAVVGFNTEAFFGQGTRLTVV.

CDR3 nucleotides: TGCGCCAGCAGCTTGAATGTAGGCGGGGGGGGCCACGAGCAGTACTTC. Protein: CASSLNVGGGGHEQYF. V gene TRBV5-1 combines with J gene TRBJ2-7; TRBD2 matches 9 bases. Trimming at V came to 1 base and at J to 5 bases, leaving 10 bases not matched to a gene. Germline CDR1 SGHRS, CDR2 YFSETQ. The CDR3 extends over 16 amino acids.